This T cell receptor (beta chain) was recorded in a study of OX40 agonist ivuxolimab in advanced cancers. At the level of the study: Patients were infused with ivuxolimab every 2 weeks at 0.01 to 10 mg/kg. Study-wide points: On average, a greater number of expanded clones characterised CD8+ T cells relative to CD4+. Antigen specificity remained undetermined for the expanded peripheral T cells.

Regarding this clone: What it binds is unknown.

Here immunoSEQ multiplex PCR was the method, and the copy in TCRdb shows in-frame clones only, minus some. The table records around 67,000 clones, roughly 80% of them present only once. The clonotype originates from an adult with an advanced solid tumor such as melanoma, head and neck, liver or kidney cancer. This specimen consisted of CD4+ or CD8+ T cells sorted from blood, obtained in a trial of the OX40 agonist ivuxolimab.

CDR3 sequence: CASSVDARSRVGANVLTF. The CDR3 DNA reads as TGTGCCAGCAGCGTAGACGCTAGGTCCAGGGTTGGGGCCAACGTCCTGACTTTC. The chain joins TRBV9 to TRBJ2-6; possibly TRBD1 for D (5 bases). V lost 0 bases and J lost 3, with 16 bases in between. The CDR3 extends over 18 amino acids. The germline V gene has CDR1 SGDLS and CDR2 YYNGEE.